These 24 T cell receptor beta chains were all obtained from the same sample, sequenced in a study of early T cells in non-severe SARS-CoV-2 infection. MiXCR, run by TCRdb on the 5' RACE reads, gives a single entry per CDR3 protein. This table has some 25,000 distinct CDR3 sequences, 4.5% to 6% appearing once. Sequenced sample: whole blood. The receptors shown here come from an adult who was a healthcare worker with PCR-confirmed SARS-CoV-2 infection or an uninfected control (not recorded which).

This clonotype came up many times. The germline gene is not matched at one end of the junction; a read error may be the cause. The chain links TRBV20-1 to TRBJ1-1; D call uncertain. The germline CDR1 and CDR2 sequences are DFQATT and SNEGSKA (reference sequence). CDR3 length equals 12 residues. CDR3 protein: CSAHQMAREVFF. The DNA of the CDR3 is TGCAGTGCTCATCAAATGGCCAGAGAAGTTTTCTTT.

This clonotype was seen many times. V usage is TRBV7-9 and J usage is TRBJ2-7; TRBD2 is a possible D gene (7 bases). This CDR3 has 14 residues. The germline V gene has CDR1 SEHNR and CDR2 FQNEAQ (reference sequence). V was trimmed by 4 bases and J by 6 bases, leaving 16 bases between them. The chain's CDR3 is CASSWRGGLLEQYF. For the CDR3, the DNA is TGTGCCAGCAGCTGGAGGGGGGGCCTCCTCGAGCAGTACTTC.

The sample holds many counts of this clonotype. The V and J genes are TRBV7-9 and TRBJ2-7; possible D gene TRBD2, 5 bases. CDR1 SEHNR and CDR2 FQNEAQ come from the germline V gene (reference sequence). Trimming removed 4 bases from V and 6 bases from J, with 13 bases in between. CDR3 length: 13 amino acids. The CDR3 is CASSSAGPGEQYF. In nucleotides, the CDR3 is TGTGCCAGCAGCTCCGCGGGCCCAGGCGAGCAGTACTTC.

This clonotype was observed at least ten times. V gene TRBV28 combines with J gene TRBJ2-5, with TRBD1 matching over 8 bases. The CDR3 loop spans 14 amino acids. J was trimmed by 3 bases and V by 5 bases; bases with no gene match: 5. CDR1 and CDR2 from the germline V gene are MDHEN and SYDVKM. The CDR3 DNA is TGTGCCAGCAGTCCACTGGACAGGGAAGAGACCCAGTACTTC. Amino acid sequence: CASSPLDREETQYF.

This clonotype was observed a handful of times. The chain recombines TRBV4-3 with TRBJ2-1, with 9 nucleotides matching TRBD1. CDR3 length: 15 residues. Germline trimming cut 1 base from V and 8 bases from J; bases unmatched to any gene: 6. CDR1 and CDR2 from the germline V gene are LGHNA and YSLEER. CDR3 bases: TGCGCCAGCAGCCAAGCGAGACAGGGGGAATATGAGCAGTTCTTC. Amino acid sequence: CASSQARQGEYEQFF.

This clonotype has ten or more counts. The chain joins TRBV24-1 to TRBJ1-5; D call uncertain. The length of the CDR3 is 14 residues. Germline V gene sequence: CDR1 KGHDR, CDR2 SFDVKD. The V end lost 5 bases, the J end lost 1 base, and 8 bases lay between the germline ends. For the CDR3, the DNA is TGTGCCACCAGTGTTCCCGGGAGCAATCAGCCCCAGCATTTT. Amino acid sequence: CATSVPGSNQPQHF.

This clonotype was seen repeatedly, ten times or more. This chain connects TRBV7-2 to TRBJ2-5; D may be TRBD2 (5 bases). The V gene lost 2 bases and the J gene lost 5 bases, with 24 bases spanning the gap. The CDR3 is 18 amino acids. Germline CDR1 is SGHTA and CDR2 is FQGNSA. CDR3 sequence (DNA): TGTGCCAGCAGCTTATCGTCCCGCTCAAGCCCAGGAGGCGAGACCCAGTACTTC. Protein sequence: CASSLSSRSSPGGETQYF.

V gene TRBV19 combines with J gene TRBJ2-2; tentative D call: TRBD2 (5 bases). The V end was cut by 3 bases, the J end by 4 bases, with 9 bases between. Germline CDR1 is LNHDA and CDR2 is SQIVND (reference sequence). This CDR3 comprises 14 residues. The CDR3 sequence: CASSIEGFTGELFF. The CDR3 DNA is TGTGCCAGTAGTATTGAGGGTTTCACCGGGGAGCTGTTTTTT.

This clonotype was recorded many times. The chain joins TRBV7-2 to TRBJ2-3, with 9 bases matching TRBD1. The CDR3 loop spans 16 amino acids. The germline CDR1 and CDR2 sequences are SGHTA and FQGNSA. The J segment lost 5 bases and the V segment lost 1 base, leaving 7 bases of the junction unmatched. CDR3 region: CASSLDYTGGLDTQYF. The CDR3 region has the DNA TGTGCCAGCAGCTTAGACTACACAGGGGGCCTAGATACGCAGTATTTT.

This clonotype was observed many times. The chain has TRBV28 and TRBJ2-4, with D possibly TRBD1 on 6 matching bases. Trimming removed 1 base from V and 1 base from J, with 8 bases in between. Germline CDR1 MDHEN, CDR2 SYDVKM. CDR3 length equals 15 residues. DNA of the CDR3: TGTGCCAGCAGTTTATCAGGGGTGGCCAAAAACATTCAGTACTTC. This gives the protein CASSLSGVAKNIQYF.

DNA for the CDR3: TGCGCCAGCAGCCAAGAAGGAGCGGGGGTTACCTACAATGAGCAGTTCTTC. It is translated as CASSQEGAGVTYNEQFF. This rearrangement joins TRBV4-3 to TRBJ2-1, with TRBD2 matching over 8 bases. Losses at the gene ends were 0 bases for V and 2 bases for J; bases not matched to a gene: 6. The CDR3 sequence is 17 residues long. Germline lookup yields CDR1 LGHNA and CDR2 YSLEER.

The V call is TRBV7-2, the J call TRBJ1-5, with D unclear. CDR1 and CDR2 from the germline V gene are SGHTA and FQGNSA. V shed 3 bases and J shed 3 bases, with 6 bases lying between them. The CDR3 runs to 13 residues. The DNA of the CDR3 is TGTGCCAGCAGCTTTATTTCCAATCAGCCCCAGCATTTT. Protein product: CASSFISNQPQHF. Complete variable domain (other parts from reference TRBV7-2 and TRBJ1-5): GAGVSQSPSNKVTEKGKDVELRCDPISGHTALYWYRQSLGQGLEFLIYFQGNSAPDKSGLPSDRFSAERTGGSVSTLTIQRTQQEDSAVYLCASSFISNQPQHFGDGTRLSIL.

Relative to its sample, this clonotype is medium-sized. The rearrangement uses TRBV11-2 and TRBJ2-2, with D tentatively TRBD1 or TRBD2 (5 bases each). CDR1 is SGHAT and CDR2 is FQNNGV in the germline V gene. V was pared by 7 bases and J by 5 bases, with 11 bases between. CDR3 length equals 13 residues. CDR3 sequence (DNA): TGTGCCAGCAATTACGGGGCGACCGGGGAGCTGTTTTTT. Its translation is CASNYGATGELFF. Using reference TRBV11-2 and TRBJ2-2 for the parts outside the CDR3, the full variable domain is EAGVAQSPRYKIIEKRQSVAFWCNPISGHATLYWYQQILGQGPKLLIQFQNNGVVDDSQLPKDRFSAERLKGVDSTLKIQPAKLEDSAVYLCASNYGATGELFFGEGSRLTVL.

This clonotype was picked up a small number of times. CDR3 in amino acids: CASFRDRVADTQYF. CDR3 coding DNA: TGTGCCAGCTTTCGGGACAGGGTGGCAGATACGCAGTATTTT. V and J are TRBV5-6 and TRBJ2-3, with 9 bases aligning to TRBD1. V trimming: 7 bases; J trimming: 4 bases; junction bases outside the gene matches: 7. This CDR3 comprises 14 residues. Germline assignment: CDR1 SGHDT and CDR2 YYEEEE.

There are many counts of this clonotype. The CDR3 coding sequence is TGTGCCAGCAGTTATCCAGGGGGGTATAATGAAGCTTTCTTT. Translation gives CASSYPGGYNEAFF. The rearrangement uses TRBV27 and TRBJ1-1, with 7 bases identical to TRBD1. This CDR3 comprises 14 residues. Germline-derived CDR1 and CDR2 are MNHEY and SMNVEV (reference sequence). J gave up 7 bases and V 4 bases, and 9 bases lay outside the gene matches.

This clonotype was observed at least ten times. This chain links TRBV10-2 with TRBJ1-5; 9 bases align to TRBD1. The CDR3 covers 14 residues. V lost 6 bases to trimming and J lost 6 bases; unmatched junction nucleotides: 6. The germline gives CDR1 WSHSY, CDR2 SAAADI. CDR3 sequence reads: CASSVTGGSQPQHF. The CDR3 DNA follows: TGCGCCAGCAGCGTGACAGGGGGTAGTCAGCCCCAGCATTTT.

This chain joins TRBV27 and TRBJ2-7, with D hard to call. V gave up 0 bases and J gave up 0 bases, with 6 bases separating them. CDR1 is MNHEY and CDR2 is SMNVEV in the germline V gene (reference sequence). The CDR3 sequence is 14 residues long. CDR3 residues: CASSLSPNSYEQYF. The CDR3 DNA is TGTGCCAGCAGTTTATCGCCAAACTCCTACGAGCAGTACTTC.

At least ten counts were recorded for this clonotype. The V gene is TRBV7-2, the J gene TRBJ1-3, with 7 bases that match TRBD1. Germline assignment: CDR1 SGHTA and CDR2 FQGNSA. Trimming took 3 bases from V and 7 from J; bases not matched to a gene: 9. The CDR3 has 15 amino acids. CDR3 region: CASSFLQGIGNTIYF. For the CDR3, the DNA is TGTGCCAGCAGCTTTCTACAGGGGATTGGTAACACCATATATTTT.

This clonotype is medium-sized (0.01 to 0.1%). Relative to the germline gene, one junction end is altered; a read error may explain this. The chain couples TRBV2 to TRBJ1-1, with D perhaps TRBD1 (5 bases). The CDR3 has 13 amino acids. Per germline, CDR1 SNHLY and CDR2 FYNNEI. CDR3 sequence: CASTRDWNSEAFF. The CDR3 bases are TGTGCCAGCACCAGGGACTGGAACAGTGAAGCTTTCTTT.

This clonotype has ten or more counts. V gene TRBV6-6 combines with J gene TRBJ2-5; unclear D gene. Trimming removed 7 bases at V and 2 bases at J, with 8 bases between. This CDR3 is built from 12 residues. Germline CDR1 MNHNY, CDR2 SVGAGI (reference sequence). CDR3 nucleotides: TGTGCCAGCAAGAGGTTGCAAGAGACCCAGTACTTC. Protein sequence: CASKRLQETQYF.

The rearrangement joins TRBV12-3 or TRBV12-4 to TRBJ1-1; D unclear. The germline V and J ends were trimmed by 7 bases and 6 bases, with 21 bases remaining between them. CDR3 length: 15 residues. CDR3 loop: CASTLSRGKGSEAFF. DNA of the CDR3: TGTGCCAGCACCCTGAGTCGAGGGAAGGGCTCTGAAGCTTTCTTT.

There are many counts of this clonotype. V usage is TRBV28 and J usage is TRBJ2-4; TRBD1 agrees at 7 bases. Germline assignment: CDR1 MDHEN and CDR2 SYDVKM. The CDR3 length is 16 residues. V gave up 4 bases and J gave up 7 bases; unmatched junction bases: 13. The CDR3 DNA reads TGTGCCAGCAGTTCTCGCAGGGGGTACCTTTTGAACATTCAGTACTTC. It specifies CASSSRRGYLLNIQYF. The full variable domain, in which reference TRBV28 and TRBJ2-4 provide the parts outside the CDR3, is DVKVTQSSRYLVKRTGEKVFLECVQDMDHENMFWYRQDPGLGLRLIYFSYDVKMKEKGDIPEGYSVSREKKERFSLILESASTNQTSMYLCASSSRRGYLLNIQYFGAGTRLSVL.

This clonotype was observed many times. The V call is TRBV5-4, the J call TRBJ2-5; D is unclear. Germline CDR1 reads SGHNT; CDR2 reads YYREEE (reference sequence). This CDR3 has 16 residues. Trimming pared 5 bases from V and 4 bases from J, leaving 21 bases between. The CDR3 protein is CASSAATYLSSETQYF. As DNA, the CDR3 is TGTGCCAGCAGTGCAGCGACTTATCTTAGCTCAGAGACCCAGTACTTC.

This clonotype was observed many times. V is TRBV3-1 and J is TRBJ1-2; no definite D call. Germline V gene data show CDR1 as LGHDT and CDR2 as YNNKEL (reference sequence). V was clipped by 0 bases and J by 3 bases, with 14 bases between them. CDR3 length: 16 residues. The DNA of the CDR3 is TGTGCCAGCAGCCAAGAACGGAGCGAATTGGACTATGGCTACACCTTC. It specifies CASSQERSELDYGYTF.